The entry below gives a single TCR beta chain sequence along with its context. Antigen specificity is unknown. Repertoires were generated with immunoSEQ multiplex PCR, while TCRdb's copy carries only in-frame clones and drops some. Of over 100,000 clones listed, around 84% are singletons. Trimming left V 6 bases short and J 7 bases short, with 13 bases between. CDR3 length: 11 amino acids. Germline CDR1 is DFQATT and CDR2 is SNEGSKA (reference sequence). The data were taken from a study of T cell responses to AZD1222 COVID-19 vaccine. Study-wide results and caveats: At baseline, just 5 or 6 AZD1222 recipients tested seropositive. The sample set comprised mostly white British donors with more females, and clonal diversity was possibly underestimated. Scientists sampled the repertoires only once the peak T cell response had passed.

The V call is TRBV20-1, the J call TRBJ2-7, with D possibly being TRBD1 or TRBD2 (5 bases each). The material was peripheral blood, obtained on day 0 of AZD1222 vaccination. The receptor comes from an adult in good health. CDR3 amino acids: CSAWDLGEQYF. Here the CDR3 DNA reads TGCAGTGCCTGGGACCTGGGGGAGCAGTACTTC.